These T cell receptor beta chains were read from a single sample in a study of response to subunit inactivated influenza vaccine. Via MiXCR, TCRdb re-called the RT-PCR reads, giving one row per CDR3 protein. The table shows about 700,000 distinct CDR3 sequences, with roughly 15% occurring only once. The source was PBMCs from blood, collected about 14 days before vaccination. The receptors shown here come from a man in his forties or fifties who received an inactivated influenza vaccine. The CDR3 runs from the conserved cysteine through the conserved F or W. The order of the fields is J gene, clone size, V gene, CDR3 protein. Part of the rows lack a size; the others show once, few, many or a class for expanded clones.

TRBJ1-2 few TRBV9 CASSPTGGPNYGYTF
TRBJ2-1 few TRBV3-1 CASSQDRTGVGYNEQFF
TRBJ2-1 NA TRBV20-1 CSAPRGGAGSYNEQFF
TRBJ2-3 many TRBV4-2 CASSQEWGRGLDTQYF
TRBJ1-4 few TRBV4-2 CASSQAGQAIATNEKLFF
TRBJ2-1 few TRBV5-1 CASSFPLAGAHHNEQFF
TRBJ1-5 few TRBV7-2 CASSFSGLQPQHF
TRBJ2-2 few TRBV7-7 CASSRTGSGTGELFF
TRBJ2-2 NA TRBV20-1 CSARVGDRVVGELFF
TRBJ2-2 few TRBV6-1 CASSELNEAGELFF
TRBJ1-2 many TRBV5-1 CASSLGGTDNYGYTF
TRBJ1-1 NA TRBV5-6 CASSLGTSGMNTEAFF
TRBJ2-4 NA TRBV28 CASREKTGKVSPRIQYF
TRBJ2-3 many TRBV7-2 CASSLAGSSTDTQYF
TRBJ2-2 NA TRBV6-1 CASNNRGSGGANTGELFF
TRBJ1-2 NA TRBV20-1 CSASIPRGSYTF